The 19 T cell receptor beta chains below were found in one sample sequenced in a study of OX40 agonist ivuxolimab in advanced cancers. The method was immunoSEQ multiplex PCR; TCRdb's version includes in-frame clones alone and lacks a portion of them. The top ten clones hold more than 1% of a sample with around 150,000 clones, 90% to 95% of them seen once. The sequencing here drew on CD4+ or CD8+ T cells sorted from blood, taken in a trial of the OX40 agonist ivuxolimab. The receptors stem from an adult with an advanced solid tumor such as melanoma, head and neck, liver or kidney cancer.

The chain joins TRBV7-6 to TRBJ2-1, with 12 positions matching TRBD2. In germline, CDR1 is SGHVS, CDR2 FNYEAQ. CDR3 size: 17 residues. V lost 0 bases, J lost 6 bases, and 6 bases stayed unmatched. CDR3 in amino acids: CASSLAPLAGGLNEQFF. The CDR3 DNA follows: TGTGCCAGCAGCTTAGCCCCTCTAGCGGGAGGGCTCAATGAGCAGTTCTTC.

This clone was seen just once. This sequence joins TRBV7-9 and TRBJ2-5, with D possibly matching TRBD1 (5 bases). CDR1 is SEHNR and CDR2 is FQNEAQ in the germline V gene (reference sequence). V shed 4 bases and J shed 5 bases, with 14 bases lying between them. The CDR3 consists of 14 residues. The chain's CDR3 is CASSSISGAETQYF. The CDR3 DNA is TGTGCCAGCAGCTCGATCTCTGGGGCGGAGACCCAGTACTTC.

The J gene is TRBJ2-3, the V gene TRBV18; D is unresolved. The V end was cut by 3 bases, the J end by 0 bases, with 7 bases between. CDR3 length: 14 amino acids. Germline CDR1 and CDR2: KGHSH and LQKENI. This chain's CDR3 is CASSPTSSTDTQYF. For the CDR3, the DNA is TGTGCCAGCTCACCGACATCTAGCACAGATACGCAGTATTTT.

The DNA of the CDR3 is TGTGCCAGCTCACCCGGCGGGCAGGGGGCTACCCAGAGATATGGCTACACCTTC. Translating gives CASSPGGQGATQRYGYTF. This chain links TRBV18 with TRBJ1-2; 8 nucleotides match TRBD1. With V trimmed by 3 bases and J by 5 bases, 17 bases remained unmatched. This CDR3 is built from 18 residues. Germline CDR1 reads KGHSH; CDR2 reads LQKENI.

The gene calls are TRBV27 and TRBJ2-7, with 10 bases aligning to TRBD1. Losses at the gene ends were 6 bases for V and 10 bases for J; bases not matched to a gene: 6. Germline loops: CDR1 MNHEY, CDR2 SMNVEV (reference sequence). The CDR3 consists of 12 residues. The CDR3 sequence: CASRTGGAYQYF. The CDR3, as DNA: TGTGCCAGCAGGACAGGGGGCGCGTATCAGTACTTC.

The chain's CDR3 is CASSQPRLGLQAKNIQYF. The CDR3 coding sequence is TGCGCCAGCAGCCAACCCCGCCTGGGACTTCAAGCCAAAAACATTCAGTACTTC. The chain uses TRBV4-1 and TRBJ2-4; D might be TRBD2 (6 bases). Germline V lookup: CDR1 MGHRA, CDR2 YSYEKL. The V end was cut by 2 bases, the J end by 0 bases, with 17 bases between. This CDR3 has 18 amino acids.

This clone was counted once. This rearrangement joins TRBV5-1 to TRBJ1-2; 10 nucleotides line up with TRBD1. Looked up from germline, CDR1 is SGHRS and CDR2 is YFSETQ. J lost 7 bases, V lost 0 bases, and 6 bases had no gene match. The CDR3 extends over 15 amino acids. The CDR3 sequence: CASSLAGTGEFGYTF. In DNA form, the CDR3 reads TGCGCCAGCAGCTTGGCCGGGACAGGGGAATTTGGCTACACCTTC. The full variable domain, its missing parts supplied by reference TRBV5-1 and TRBJ1-2, is KAGVTQTPRYLIKTRGQQVTLSCSPISGHRSVSWYQQTPGQGLQFLFEYFSETQRNKGNFPGRFSGRQFSNSRSEMNVSTLELGDSALYLCASSLAGTGEFGYTFGSGTRLTVV.

V is TRBV6-5 and J is TRBJ1-2; 8 positions match TRBD1. Germline V gives CDR1 MNHEY, CDR2 SVGAGI. V lost 6 bases, J lost 4 bases, and 7 bases stayed unmatched. The CDR3 is made up of 14 amino acids. CDR3 amino acids: CASSWTGPPYGYTF. The CDR3 coding sequence is TGTGCCAGCAGCTGGACAGGGCCACCCTATGGCTACACCTTC.

This chain uses TRBV9 with TRBJ1-4; maybe TRBD1 (5 bases). Germline assignment: CDR1 SGDLS and CDR2 YYNGEE. V was trimmed by 4 bases and J by 4 bases, leaving 14 bases between them. The CDR3 runs to 15 residues. CDR3 coding DNA: TGTGCCAGCAGCCGGGGGACGGTAGTTAATGAAAAACTGTTTTTT. This translates into CASSRGTVVNEKLFF.

This chain connects TRBV5-4 to TRBJ2-7; TRBD1 might be the D (5 bases). V was clipped by 0 bases and J by 6 bases, with 13 bases between them. The CDR3 covers 14 residues. Germline lookup yields CDR1 SGHNT and CDR2 YYREEE (reference sequence). CDR3 sequence (DNA): TGTGCCAGCAGCTTGGAGGCAGGGATCGGCGAGCAGTACTTC. This encodes CASSLEAGIGEQYF.

The sample holds one count of this clone. V is TRBV20-1 and J is TRBJ2-5; 7 bases align to TRBD2. This CDR3 is 11 amino acids long. In germline, CDR1 is DFQATT, CDR2 SNEGSKA (reference sequence). V trimming: 6 bases; J trimming: 4 bases; junction bases outside the gene matches: 2. This chain's CDR3 is CSAASGETQYF. For the CDR3, the DNA is TGCAGTGCGGCTAGCGGAGAGACCCAGTACTTC.

This clone was observed a single time. The chain couples TRBV5-1 to TRBJ1-5; D perhaps matches TRBD1 (5 bases). The V gene's germline CDR1 is SGHRS and CDR2 YFSETQ. This CDR3 has 15 residues. V lost 0 bases and J lost 4, with 11 bases in between. The CDR3 DNA reads as TGCGCCAGCAGCTTGGCCCGGGACCCGAATCAGCCCCAGCATTTT. Its translation is CASSLARDPNQPQHF.

The DNA for the CDR3 is TGTGCCAGCAGCGCCCTTGAAGGCTTCGGGGGCACCGGGGAGCTGTTTTTT. Protein: CASSALEGFGGTGELFF. The gene calls are TRBV9 and TRBJ2-2; D is perhaps TRBD2 (6 bases). This CDR3 is 17 amino acids long. Germline CDR1 is SGDLS and CDR2 is YYNGEE. The V and J ends lost 3 bases and 4 bases respectively, with 19 bases between them.

This clone was counted a single time. The V call is TRBV5-1, the J call TRBJ1-6; D remains ambiguous. Germline V gene data show CDR1 as SGHRS and CDR2 as YFSETQ. Trimming removed 0 bases at V and 0 bases at J, with 4 bases between. This CDR3 spans 15 amino acids. CDR3 protein: CASSLESSYNSPLHF. CDR3 sequence (DNA): TGCGCCAGCAGCTTGGAGAGCTCCTATAATTCACCCCTCCACTTT. The entire variable domain, with the rest obtained from reference TRBV5-1 and TRBJ1-6, is as follows: KAGVTQTPRYLIKTRGQQVTLSCSPISGHRSVSWYQQTPGQGLQFLFEYFSETQRNKGNFPGRFSGRQFSNSRSEMNVSTLELGDSALYLCASSLESSYNSPLHFGNGTRLTVT.

The chain combines TRBV19 with TRBJ1-2, with a possible D match to TRBD1 (5 bases). V lost 7 bases to trimming and J lost 8 bases, with 26 bases between them. CDR1 and CDR2 (germline): LNHDA, SQIVND (reference sequence). The CDR3 sequence is 16 residues long. The CDR3 protein is CASTQDGGVEGKGYTF. CDR3 DNA sequence: TGTGCCAGTACCCAAGATGGGGGTGTGGAGGGAAAAGGCTACACCTTC.

This clone was seen once. The chain has TRBV30 and TRBJ2-7; D may be TRBD2 (7 bases). This CDR3 comprises 16 residues. CDR1 GTSNPN and CDR2 SVGIG come from the germline V gene (reference sequence). V lost 0 bases and J lost 2, with 17 bases in between. The CDR3 here is CAWSVIYGGPTYEQYF. The CDR3 region has the DNA TGTGCCTGGAGTGTAATTTACGGGGGGCCGACCTACGAGCAGTACTTC.

The chain recombines TRBV6-5 with TRBJ2-6; D call uncertain. Deletions cut 1 base from V and 0 bases from J, with 7 bases between. This CDR3 is built from 16 residues. Germline-derived CDR1 and CDR2 are MNHEY and SVGAGI. CDR3 DNA: TGTGCCAGCAGTTACTGGGCCAACTCTGGGGCCAACGTCCTGACTTTC. It is translated as CASSYWANSGANVLTF.

The V gene is TRBV19, the J gene TRBJ2-6; unclear D gene. The CDR3 runs 21 residues. Between the trimmed V and J ends, which lost 2 bases and 0 bases, there was a span of 23 bases. Germline loops: CDR1 LNHDA, CDR2 SQIVND (reference sequence). CDR3 loop: CASSINPIGLLSPSGANVLTF. CDR3 coding DNA: TGTGCCAGTAGTATAAATCCCATTGGGCTACTTTCTCCCTCTGGGGCCAACGTCCTGACTTTC.

This chain joins TRBV19 and TRBJ2-3; 9 bases are a match to TRBD2. The CDR3 totals 17 residues. V lost 1 base and J lost 3; bases outside the gene matches: 8. The germline V gene has CDR1 LNHDA and CDR2 SQIVND (reference sequence). Here the CDR3 DNA reads TGTGCCAGTAGTATAGTGGGCACTAGCGGGTTTACAGATACGCAGTATTTT. It yields the protein CASSIVGTSGFTDTQYF. The complete variable domain, with remaining parts taken from reference TRBV19 and TRBJ2-3, reads DGGITQSPKYLFRKEGQNVTLSCEQNLNHDAMYWYRQDPGQGLRLIYYSQIVNDFQKGDIAEGYSVSREKKESFPLTVTSAQKNPTAFYLCASSIVGTSGFTDTQYFGPGTRLTVL.